The T cell receptor (beta chain) under discussion was sequenced for a study of blood T cell repertoires in COVID-19 (dated by TCRdb to between 2020 and 2021). The study in broad terms: The collaborator samples originated in the United States, Italy and Spain and spanned the acute and convalescent phases of COVID-19. The prospective study material was composed of cDNA or gDNA derived from T cells, B-cell-depleted T cells, or PBMCs. Subjects who had been exposed to COVID-19, were actively infected with it, or had recovered from it provided the deeply sampled blood TCRbeta repertoires that made up the dataset. The repertoires were released in a freely available public database intended as a resource for research on the immune response to SARS-CoV-2. Samples came from the ongoing ImmuneRACE study (first 160 participants) plus 1,254 subjects from 6 global collaborators. Sample metadata almost always included a de-identified subject ID, COVID-19 status, age in years and sex. Where HLA class I and class II types were available, the types were taken from metadata supplied by the sample provider, not from assay-based typing.

The immunoSEQ Assay, a bias-controlled multiplex PCR, was used to amplify TCRbeta CDR3 regions from genomic DNA. The study's processing was this. Nucleated cell counts per sample were estimated from amplification of reference gene primers within the assay. To quantify the absolute abundance of each unique TCRbeta CDR3 rearrangement, sequence reads were collapsed and filtered. Productive Simpson clonality was computed per sample as the square root of Simpson's diversity index over productive rearrangements. As stored in TCRdb, this immuneACCESS dataset retains in-frame rearrangements with V and J assigned. A fraction of the clones does not appear; measured against another copy, unresolved V genes explain less than half of the discrepancy, and the remainder lacks a known reason. V, J and clone size derive from that table, while D and trimming were established from the DNA sequence. This sample lists 140,000 or so clones; around 81% were detected once. Roughly 7.3% of the sample rests with the top ten.

General findings and caveats noted by the study authors: The quantity of clinical and demographic metadata differed by source and by participant and was supplied without curation.

The CDR3 sequence holds 13 residues, the cysteine and phenylalanine included. Solely the CDR3 DNA is kept, with 39 bases framed from the first base. The germline V gene provides CDR1 SGHTA and CDR2 FQGNSA. Trimming removed 5 bases from V and 6 bases from J, leaving 11 bases between the germline ends. Whole blood was collected in K2EDTA tubes by collaborating institutions according to the institutions' own protocols. Collaborator samples were shipped for TCRbeta analysis as frozen whole blood, isolated PBMCs, or DNA extracted from either sample type. In regard to this clone: Its antigen is still unknown. No base qualities exist here, and no much larger clone lies one base off it.

The sample comprised peripheral blood. This TCR was recovered from a human donor in a cohort sampled during active COVID-19. This sequence uses TRBV7-2 and TRBJ1-5; the D segment could be TRBD1, given 5 matching bases. This receptor has the CDR3 CASSKGGVQPQHF. The DNA sequence is given as TGTGCCAGCAGCAAGGGAGGGGTTCAGCCCCAGCATTTT.